This section outlines one T cell receptor beta chain sequence together with its context. Its specific antigen is unknown. Per-base quality was not reported, and no clone a single base away is much larger than it. The data stem from a study of siplizumab effects on memory and regulatory T cells (dated by TCRdb to about 2019). Background for the entire study: The effect of the anti-CD2 antibody siplizumab on alloreactive T-cell subsets was examined in allogeneic mixed lymphocyte reactions constructed from human PBMCs. Findings and caveats that apply to the study as a whole: Unstimulated naive T cells appeared more diverse than memory T cells, and naive cells seemed to contribute substantially to the alloresponse. No functional confirmation was obtained for the suppressive function of proliferating Tregs from siplizumab cultures. Siplizumab significantly lowered the cumulative frequency of alloreactive sequences that could be traced to unstimulated CD4+ memory T cells. About 75-95% of proliferating CD4+ or CD8+ clones could not be given a naive or memory phenotype. Because sequences below about 10^-5 frequency were poorly captured, only a minor fraction of alloreactive clones could be mapped to unstimulated subsets. Among mappable alloreactive CD4+ clones, the Treg-derived fraction averaged approximately 69% with siplizumab versus around 29% in control reactions.

Libraries were constructed by the immunoSEQ multiplex PCR assay. Roughly 10^5 TCR templates per sample were assayed on the deep sequencing platform. Genomic DNA extracted from sorted T cells was used for TCRbeta CDR3 sequencing. The original pipeline was this. The R programming language was used for clonal analysis of the TCRbeta CDR3 data. Unstimulated samples were compared with post-reaction CFSE-low samples to define alloreactive CD4+ and CD8+ clones. Alloreactive CD4+ clones were assigned to regulatory or non-regulatory origin by matching sequences to sorted unstimulated Treg and non-Treg repertoires. TCRdb provides this immuneACCESS table in a form limited to in-frame rearrangements. Some clones are lacking; in checked studies, under half of them reflect an unresolved V gene, and why the rest are absent is not known. The V and J calls and clone size come from that table; D and trimming were worked out from the DNA. Recorded for this sample are about 66,000 clones; about 96% of them occurred a single time. Together, the top ten hold approximately 0.1% of the sample.

The CDR3 sequence holds 16 residues, the cysteine and phenylalanine included. The CDR3 DNA has 48 bases and is translated from base 1. In addition, sequencing in three donor pairs included unstimulated CD8+ effector memory subsets alongside CD4+ naive, CD8+ naive, CD8+ TEMRA and CD4+ memory subsets. Sorted unstimulated T cells and proliferating T cells recovered from mixed lymphocyte reactions underwent TCRbeta CDR3 sequencing. Fresh whole blood from about ten HLA-typed healthy donors served as the source for isolating PBMCs. The source material was naive CD8+ T cells sorted from blood. The cell subset or site label for this specimen denotes: unstimulated naive T cells. This sequence was found in a human donor in good health. The chain was built from TRBV21-1 and TRBJ2-6; the tabulated D call, TRBD1, remains unverified against the DNA. TRBV21-1 is reported as a pseudogene. The CDR3 corresponds to CASSPEQPSGANVLTF. DNA sequence: TGTGCCAGCAGCCCGGAACAGCCCTCTGGGGCCAACGTCCTGACTTTC.